This TCR beta chain appears in the sequencing data of a study of shared clonotypes between healthy human individuals. At the level of the study: Three plates were used per donor for CD4 naive, three for CD4 memory, two for CD8 naive and one for CD8 memory.

This CDR3 has 16 amino acids. The germline CDR1 and CDR2 sequences are KGHSH and LQKENI. V trimming: 0 bases; J trimming: 1 base; junction bases outside the gene matches: 1. Using immunoSEQ multiplex PCR, the repertoire was profiled, and TCRdb retains in-frame clones only, with some absent. The sample has under 750,000 clones; 72% are singletons. Note on this clone: Other DNA sequences in this specimen translate into the identical CDR3.

This TCR was sampled from a woman younger than 45 in good health. Sequencing was carried out using memory CD4+ T cells sorted from blood. Regarding subset: CD45RA-negative fraction. V is TRBV18 and J is TRBJ2-2; 8 positions agree with TRBD2. In nucleotides, the CDR3 is TGTGCCAGCTCACCACCGAGCGGGGGGAACACCGGGGAGCTGTTTTTT. Its protein product is CASSPPSGGNTGELFF.